These 21 T cell receptor beta chains came from one sample sequenced in a study of CD8 T cells in Susac syndrome. RNA amounts of roughly 0.45 to 1 ug underwent reverse transcription with random hexamers. In TCRdb, the immunoSEQ multiplex PCR reads were re-called with MiXCR into one record per CDR3 protein. Here the sample spans 190,000 or so distinct CDR3 sequences, 85% to 95% being singletons. Sequencing used CD4+ T cells from PBMCs. Receptors originate from a human donor with multiple sclerosis.

This chain links TRBV9 with TRBJ1-2; tentative D call: TRBD1 (6 bases). Germline loops: CDR1 SGDLS, CDR2 YYNGEE. V was clipped by 0 bases and J by 8 bases, with 20 bases between them. The CDR3 loop spans 16 amino acids. This chain's CDR3 is CASSVVPSGGYEGYTF. CDR3 in DNA: TGTGCCAGCAGCGTAGTCCCGTCGGGGGGCTACGAGGGCTACACCTTC.

This sequence joins TRBV28 and TRBJ2-5; 7 positions agree with TRBD2. The germline V gene encodes CDR1 MDHEN and CDR2 SYDVKM. The CDR3 sequence is 14 residues long. The V and J ends lost 7 bases and 4 bases, in that order; junction bases with no gene match: 9. CDR3 sequence reads: CASTDPGGVETQYF. Here the CDR3 DNA reads TGTGCCAGCACAGACCCGGGGGGAGTAGAGACCCAGTACTTC.

The chain links TRBV30 to TRBJ2-1; a weak D match, TRBD2 (6 bases). Deletions cut 0 bases from V and 5 bases from J, with 17 bases between. Germline CDR1 and CDR2: GTSNPN and SVGIG (reference sequence). This CDR3 is built from 16 residues. The DNA of the CDR3 is TGTGCCTGGAGTGTCGGGGGTAACCTGGACAACAATGAGCAGTTCTTC. Its protein product is CAWSVGGNLDNNEQFF.

The chain carries TRBV29-1 and TRBJ1-4; perhaps TRBD1 as D (5 bases). Germline loops: CDR1 SQVTM, CDR2 ANQGSEA. This CDR3 region has 13 residues. V was shortened by 7 bases and J by 5 bases, with 14 bases between the two germline ends. CDR3 in amino acids: CSGAEDRNEKLFF. For the CDR3, the DNA is TGCAGCGGGGCTGAAGACAGAAATGAAAAACTGTTTTTT.

CDR3 bases: TGTGCCAGCAGCTCCTCCCGGGTAGCGGGGACAGATACGCAGTATTTT. Translation: CASSSSRVAGTDTQYF. This rearrangement joins TRBV3-1 to TRBJ2-3; 8 bases map to TRBD2. CDR3 length: 16 residues. CDR1 LGHDT and CDR2 YNNKEL come from the germline V gene (reference sequence). Trimming at V came to 5 bases and at J to 3 bases, leaving 10 bases not matched to a gene.

The chain is built from TRBV2 and TRBJ1-5; tentative D call: TRBD1 (5 bases). V was pared by 4 bases and J by 8 bases, with 15 bases between. The germline V gene encodes CDR1 SNHLY and CDR2 FYNNEI. This CDR3 is 14 amino acids long. DNA of the CDR3: TGTGCCAGCAGTGGGGGCAGGGAAGTTGAGCCCCAGCATTTT. Its protein product is CASSGGREVEPQHF.

The rearrangement uses TRBV29-1 and TRBJ1-1, with TRBD1 matching 8 bases. With V trimmed by 6 bases and J by 1 base, 1 base remained unmatched. Germline V gene lookup returns CDR1 SQVTM and CDR2 ANQGSEA. This CDR3 has 12 amino acids. The CDR3 DNA is TGCAGCGTACAGGGGGGGAACACTGAAGCTTTCTTT. Translated, it gives CSVQGGNTEAFF.

CDR3 region: CASSATRGGDTQYF. CDR3 sequence (DNA): TGTGCCAGCAGCGCGACCCGAGGGGGAGATACGCAGTATTTT. The chain links TRBV5-4 to TRBJ2-3, with TRBD1 as a possible D gene (6 bases). The CDR3 consists of 14 residues. Germline CDR1 and CDR2: SGHNT and YYREEE (reference sequence). The V end lost 4 bases, the J end lost 5 bases, and 14 bases lay between the germline ends.

Only one count was recorded for this clonotype. DNA of the CDR3: TGTGCCAGCAGCCCGGACGCGGGACAGGGGAATGTGGGGGGTCAGCCCCAGCATTTT. It encodes CASSPDAGQGNVGGQPQHF. The chain joins TRBV7-2 to TRBJ1-5; 10 nucleotides align to TRBD1. Germline V gene lookup returns CDR1 SGHTA and CDR2 FQGNSA. This CDR3 contains 19 residues. V shed 5 bases, J shed 6 bases, and the junction held 19 bases outside the gene matches.

The genes are TRBV30 and TRBJ1-1; D unresolved. This CDR3 spans 13 amino acids. The germline gives CDR1 GTSNPN, CDR2 SVGIG (reference sequence). V was shortened by 1 base and J by 4 bases, with 10 bases between the two germline ends. Here the CDR3 DNA reads TGTGCCTGGAGTGGTCAGTTGGGCACTGAAGCTTTCTTT. It is translated as CAWSGQLGTEAFF.

The chain uses TRBV13 and TRBJ1-5; 7 bases match TRBD1. With V trimmed by 0 bases and J by 3 bases, 2 bases remained unmatched. The CDR3 extends over 15 amino acids. The germline gives CDR1 PRHDT, CDR2 FYEKMQ (reference sequence). The CDR3 loop is CASSLGGTVNQPQHF. The DNA for the CDR3 is TGTGCCAGCAGCTTAGGAGGGACAGTCAATCAGCCCCAGCATTTT.

The chain links TRBV29-1 to TRBJ1-4, with a tentative D call TRBD1 (6 bases). Trimming stripped 7 bases from V and 8 bases from J, with 14 bases between. This CDR3 has 12 residues. Germline lookup yields CDR1 SQVTM and CDR2 ANQGSEA. This CDR3 reads CSGQESGEKLFF. CDR3 sequence (DNA): TGCAGCGGACAGGAAAGTGGCGAAAAACTGTTTTTT.

This chain joins TRBV20-1 and TRBJ1-1, with 7 bases identical to TRBD1. This CDR3 region has 14 residues. CDR1 DFQATT and CDR2 SNEGSKA come from the germline V gene (reference sequence). V gave up 6 bases and J gave up 1 base; unmatched junction bases: 8. CDR3 loop: CSARHRQGNTEAFF. For the CDR3, the DNA is TGCAGTGCGCGCCATCGACAGGGGAACACTGAAGCTTTCTTT.

The V and J genes are TRBV3-1 and TRBJ2-1, with 9 bases lining up with TRBD1. Germline CDR1 reads LGHDT; CDR2 reads YNNKEL (reference sequence). This CDR3 contains 19 residues. The V segment lost 3 bases and the J segment 7 bases; nucleotides outside the gene matches: 19. The DNA for the CDR3 is TGTGCCAGCAGCCACTATACCGGGACAGGGAGGGTATCAGGGAATGAGCAGTTCTTC. The encoded protein is CASSHYTGTGRVSGNEQFF.

The chain joins TRBV29-1 to TRBJ1-2; D might be TRBD1 (5 bases). Germline V lookup: CDR1 SQVTM, CDR2 ANQGSEA. V shed 5 bases and J shed 2 bases, with 12 bases lying between them. The CDR3 is made up of 13 amino acids. The CDR3 region has the DNA TGCAGCGTTCTATCAGGGAAAAACTATGGCTACACCTTC. It translates to CSVLSGKNYGYTF.

The gene calls are TRBV25-1 and TRBJ1-2, with a possible D match to TRBD1 (5 bases). CDR3 length: 13 amino acids. Germline V gives CDR1 MGHDK, CDR2 SYGVNS. V dropped 7 bases and J dropped 0 bases, with 9 bases sitting between them. Here the CDR3 DNA reads TGTGCCAGCACAGGGAACACTAACTATGGCTACACCTTC. Residues: CASTGNTNYGYTF.

The chain employs TRBV20-1 and TRBJ2-1; 7 bases agree with TRBD1. The V segment lost 2 bases and the J segment 9 bases; nucleotides outside the gene matches: 7. Germline values: CDR1 DFQATT, CDR2 SNEGSKA (reference sequence). The CDR3 totals 13 residues. The DNA for the CDR3 is TGCAGTGCTAGAAACGACAGGGCGGTTGAGCAGTTCTTC. Translation gives CSARNDRAVEQFF.

The rearrangement uses TRBV5-6 and TRBJ2-7; D is possibly TRBD2 (6 bases). Germline V gene data show CDR1 as SGHDT and CDR2 as YYEEEE. Deletions cut 2 bases from V and 0 bases from J, with 9 bases between. The CDR3 has 14 residues. The CDR3 sequence: CASSFSGSSYEQYV. In DNA form, the CDR3 reads TGTGCCAGCAGCTTTTCCGGGAGCTCCTACGAGCAGTACGTC.

The V gene is TRBV30, the J gene TRBJ1-6; a possible D gene is TRBD1 (5 bases). The V gene lost 3 bases and the J gene lost 9 bases, with 21 bases spanning the gap. The CDR3 is made up of 16 amino acids. CDR1 is GTSNPN, CDR2 SVGIG, per germline (reference sequence). The CDR3 sequence: CAWRTLLRGRGSPLHF. For the CDR3, the DNA is TGTGCCTGGAGGACACTCCTAAGGGGACGGGGTTCACCCCTCCACTTT. Full variable domain (outside the CDR3, taken from reference TRBV30 and TRBJ1-6): SQTIHQWPATLVQPVGSPLSLECTVEGTSNPNLYWYRQAAGRGLQLLFYSVGIGQISSEVPQNLSASRPQDRQFILSSKKLLLSDSGFYLCAWRTLLRGRGSPLHFGNGTRLTVT.

This clonotype occurred a few times. The CDR3 sequence is CASSLGGSDTQYF. Written as DNA, the CDR3 is TGTGCCAGCAGCTTAGGAGGGTCAGATACGCAGTATTTT. The V call is TRBV11-3, the J call TRBJ2-3; D might be TRBD2 (5 bases). The germline gives CDR1 SGHNT, CDR2 YENEEA. V lost 1 base and J 4 bases, leaving 6 bases between the germline ends. This CDR3 contains 13 residues. The whole variable domain, filled in from reference TRBV11-3 and TRBJ2-3, reads EAGVVQSPRYKIIEKKQPVAFWCNPISGHNTLYWYLQNLGQGPELLIRYENEEAVDDSQLPKDRFSAERLKGVDSTLKIQPAELGDSAVYLCASSLGGSDTQYFGPGTRLTVL.

This chain links TRBV20-1 with TRBJ2-7, with a weak D call TRBD1 (6 bases). There are 13 residues in the CDR3. Trimming took off 2 bases at V and 4 bases at J, with 12 bases between the two ends. The germline gives CDR1 DFQATT, CDR2 SNEGSKA (reference sequence). CDR3 loop: CSARPGQPYEQYF. The CDR3 DNA is TGCAGTGCTAGACCGGGACAACCATACGAGCAGTACTTC.